Listed below are T cell receptor beta chains from one sample, sequenced in a study of T cell clones after liver transplantation. Measured with immunoSEQ multiplex PCR; TCRdb has only the in-frame clones, and not every one. Of around 120,000 clones in the sample, 90% were seen once. Sequenced material: CD4+ T cells from blood, taken 12 months after liver transplant. Receptor source: a human patient who received a liver transplant. The graft donor may account for some of the T cells. Each CDR3 is given with its conserved first and last residue. Fields, in order: D gene, J gene, V gene, clone size, CDR3 protein, CDR3 DNA. D genes are given only for firm matches. The size entry is marked missing in some rows and otherwise reads once, few, many or a size class.

TRBD1 | TRBJ1-2 | TRBV10-3 | NA | CAISKVPGQGYGYTF | TGTGCCATCAGTAAAGTACCGGGACAGGGGTATGGCTACACCTTC
NA | TRBJ2-3 | TRBV7-8 | NA | CASSLRDGSTDTQYF | TGTGCCAGCAGCCTGCGTGACGGTAGCACAGATACGCAGTATTTT
NA | TRBJ1-2 | TRBV5-6 | NA | CASSLMKGNGYTF | TGTGCCAGCAGCTTAATGAAGGGGAATGGCTACACCTTC
TRBD1 | TRBJ2-7 | TRBV9 | NA | CASSLGQSRHEQYF | TGTGCCAGCAGCCTGGGACAGAGCCGCCACGAGCAGTACTTC
NA | TRBJ1-5 | TRBV2 | NA | CASTPGGSGNQPQHF | TGTGCCAGCACTCCCGGGGGTTCAGGGAATCAGCCCCAGCATTTT
TRBD2 | TRBJ2-1 | TRBV6-6 | NA | CASTPLGTSSYNEQFF | TGTGCCAGCACCCCGTTAGGGACTAGCTCCTACAATGAGCAGTTCTTC
NA | TRBJ2-2 | TRBV5-8 | NA | CASSLGSGLTGELFF | TGTGCCAGCAGCTTGGGGTCGGGGCTCACCGGGGAGCTGTTTTTT
NA | TRBJ1-4 | TRBV6-5 | NA | CASSPWEEEKLFF | TGTGCCAGCAGTCCATGGGAGGAGGAAAAACTGTTTTTT
NA | TRBJ2-1 | TRBV7-6 | NA | CASSSPPGNEQFF | TGTGCCAGCAGCTCCCCACCAGGGAATGAGCAGTTCTTC
NA | TRBJ2-7 | TRBV7-9 | NA | CASSRQVEQYF | TGTGCCAGCAGCAGACAGGTCGAGCAGTACTTC
NA | TRBJ2-5 | TRBV5-1 | NA | CASTPGRQGTQYF | TGCGCCAGCACCCCAGGTAGACAAGGGACCCAGTACTTC
NA | TRBJ1-2 | TRBV28 | NA | CASGGYTF | TGTGCCAGCGGTGGCTACACCTTC
TRBD1 | TRBJ1-4 | TRBV19 | NA | CASSWDSLNEKLFF | TGTGCCAGTAGTTGGGACAGCCTAAATGAAAAACTGTTTTTT
NA | TRBJ2-7 | TRBV6-5 | NA | CASSYSGLALYEQYF | TGTGCCAGCAGTTACTCGGGGCTAGCCCTCTACGAGCAGTACTTC
TRBD2 | TRBJ2-5 | TRBV29-1 | NA | CSVQTSGREETQYF | TGCAGCGTACAAACTAGCGGGAGGGAAGAGACCCAGTACTTC
TRBD1 | TRBJ2-7 | TRBV19 | once | CASSTGGQGESYEQYF | TGTGCCAGTAGTACAGGGGGACAGGGGGAATCCTACGAGCAGTACTTC
NA | TRBJ1-2 | TRBV11-2 | many | CASSRQKAGYTF | TGTGCCAGCAGCCGCCAGAAGGCTGGCTACACCTTC
NA | TRBJ2-2 | TRBV29-1 | NA | CSVGGPRLGTGELFF | TGCAGCGTCGGGGGACCGCGGCTGGGCACCGGGGAGCTGTTTTTT
TRBD1 | TRBJ2-7 | TRBV5-1 | NA | CASSWDRAHEQYF | TGCGCCAGCAGCTGGGACAGGGCCCACGAGCAGTACTTC
TRBD2 | TRBJ2-2 | TRBV5-4 | NA | CASSLGLAGNTGELFF | TGTGCCAGCAGCTTGGGACTAGCGGGAAACACCGGGGAGCTGTTTTTT
NA | TRBJ2-4 | TRBV6-1 | NA | CASSEARGHYF | TGTGCCAGCAGTGAAGCGCGAGGCCACTACTTC
NA | TRBJ2-2 | TRBV6-1 | NA | CASSPLANSGGELFF | TGTGCCAGCAGTCCGTTAGCGAATAGTGGCGGGGAGCTGTTTTTT
TRBD2 | TRBJ2-5 | TRBV9 | NA | CASSAMTSDETQYF | TGTGCCAGCAGCGCGATGACTAGCGATGAGACCCAGTACTTC
NA | TRBJ1-1 | TRBV7-2 | NA | CASSLAFDQGEAFF | TGTGCCAGCAGCTTAGCCTTCGACCAGGGTGAAGCTTTCTTT
NA | TRBJ2-2 | TRBV27 | NA | CASSLRGPTHSNTGELFF | TGTGCCAGCAGTTTACGGGGACCCACGCATTCGAACACCGGGGAGCTGTTTTTT
TRBD2 | TRBJ2-2 | TRBV7-2 | NA | CASSSGTSGRLTGELFF | TGTGCCAGCAGCTCCGGGACTAGCGGGAGACTTACCGGGGAGCTGTTTTTT
NA | TRBJ2-2 | TRBV2 | NA | CASSAASRTGELFF | TGTGCCAGCAGTGCCGCTAGCCGCACCGGGGAGCTGTTTTTT
TRBD1 | TRBJ2-7 | TRBV27 | NA | CASSLIARRPGQGSYEQYF | TGTGCCAGCAGTTTGATCGCCCGGCGCCCGGGACAGGGTAGTTACGAGCAGTACTTC
NA | TRBJ2-7 | TRBV19 | few | CASSIGRSVSYEQYF | TGTGCCAGTAGTATAGGTCGCTCAGTCTCCTACGAGCAGTACTTC
NA | TRBJ1-1 | TRBV6-1 | medium-sized | CASSDRYTEAFF | TGTGCCAGCAGTGACAGGTACACTGAAGCTTTCTTT
NA | TRBJ2-7 | TRBV7-9 | NA | CASSHPPGAISYEQYF | TGTGCCAGCAGCCATCCCCCAGGGGCTATCTCCTACGAGCAGTACTTC
TRBD2 | TRBJ2-1 | TRBV11-1 | NA | CASSLQKRDSYNEQFF | TGTGCCAGCAGCTTACAAAAGCGGGATTCCTACAATGAGCAGTTCTTC
NA | TRBJ1-5 | TRBV2 | NA | CASSVADNNQPQHF | TGTGCCAGCAGTGTGGCGGACAACAATCAGCCCCAGCATTTT
NA | TRBJ2-2 | TRBV7-3 | NA | CASSLSPSGANTGELFF | TGTGCCAGCAGCTTAAGCCCCAGCGGAGCGAACACCGGGGAGCTGTTTTTT
NA | TRBJ1-2 | TRBV29-1 | NA | CSVDWQAPNYGYTF | TGCAGCGTTGATTGGCAGGCTCCTAACTATGGCTACACCTTC
NA | TRBJ1-5 | TRBV5-6 | NA | CASSLATTGDQPQHF | TGTGCCAGCAGCTTGGCCACAACGGGGGATCAGCCCCAGCATTTT
NA | TRBJ1-4 | TRBV19 | NA | CASSPGRGGGLNEKLFF | TGTGCCAGTAGCCCTGGTCGGGGTGGGGGTCTCAATGAAAAACTGTTTTTT
TRBD1 | TRBJ1-3 | TRBV6-5 | NA | CASSPQGAGGNTIYF | TGTGCCAGCAGTCCGCAGGGGGCTGGTGGAAACACCATATATTTT
TRBD2 | TRBJ2-1 | TRBV9 | NA | CASSVGASGYYNEQFF | TGTGCCAGCAGCGTAGGGGCTAGCGGGTACTACAATGAGCAGTTCTTC
TRBD2 | TRBJ2-1 | TRBV9 | NA | CASGASGTYNEQFF | TGTGCCAGCGGGGCTAGCGGGACGTACAATGAGCAGTTCTTC
NA | TRBJ2-3 | TRBV28 | NA | CASRWESLDGTDTQYF | TGTGCCAGCAGATGGGAGAGCTTGGATGGCACAGATACGCAGTATTTT
TRBD1 | TRBJ2-3 | TRBV11-3 | NA | CASSPDRGTDTQYF | TGTGCCAGCAGCCCGGACAGGGGAACAGATACGCAGTATTTT